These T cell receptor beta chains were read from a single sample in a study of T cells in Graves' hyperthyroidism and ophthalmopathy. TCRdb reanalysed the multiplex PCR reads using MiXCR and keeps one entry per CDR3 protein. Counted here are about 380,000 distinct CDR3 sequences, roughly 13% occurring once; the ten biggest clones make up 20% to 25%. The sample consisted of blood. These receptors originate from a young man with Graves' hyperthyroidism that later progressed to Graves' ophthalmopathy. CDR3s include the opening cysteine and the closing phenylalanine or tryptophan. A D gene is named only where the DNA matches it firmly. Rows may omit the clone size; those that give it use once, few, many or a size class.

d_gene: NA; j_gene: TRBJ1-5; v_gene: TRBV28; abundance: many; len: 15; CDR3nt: TGTGCCAGCAGCCTAGGGTCCCGGGAGAATCAGCCCCAGCATTTT; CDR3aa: CASSLGSRENQPQHF
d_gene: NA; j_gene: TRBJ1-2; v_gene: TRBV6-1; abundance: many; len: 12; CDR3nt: TGTGCCAGCAGTCCGGGACGTGGAGGCTACACCTTC; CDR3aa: CASSPGRGGYTF
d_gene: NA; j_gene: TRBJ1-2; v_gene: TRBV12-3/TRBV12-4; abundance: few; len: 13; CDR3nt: TGTGCCAGCAGTTTAATGGTTTACTATGGCTACACCTTC; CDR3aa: CASSLMVYYGYTF
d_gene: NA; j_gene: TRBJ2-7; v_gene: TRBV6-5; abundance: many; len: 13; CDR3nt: TGTGCCAGCAGTTACTCAGTAGGACGGGAGCAGTACTTC; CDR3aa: CASSYSVGREQYF
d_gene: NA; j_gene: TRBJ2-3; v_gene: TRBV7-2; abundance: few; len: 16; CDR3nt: TGTGCCAGCAGCGGCGGGCCGTGGAGGGGTAAAGATACGCAGTATTTT; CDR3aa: CASSGGPWRGKDTQYF
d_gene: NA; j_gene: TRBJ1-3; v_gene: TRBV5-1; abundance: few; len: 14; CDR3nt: TGCGCCAGCAGCTTGGATGCCGGAGGAAACACCATATATTTT; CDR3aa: CASSLDAGGNTIYF
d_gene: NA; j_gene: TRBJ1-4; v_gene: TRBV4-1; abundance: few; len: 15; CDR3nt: TGCGCCAGCAGCCAGGGAGGCAGGGGTAATGAAAAACTGTTTTTT; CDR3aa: CASSQGGRGNEKLFF
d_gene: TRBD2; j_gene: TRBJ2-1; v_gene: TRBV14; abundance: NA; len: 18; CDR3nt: TGTGCCAGCAGCCAAGATCGGGCTAGCGGGAGCTCCTACAATGAGCAGTTCTTC; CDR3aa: CASSQDRASGSSYNEQFF
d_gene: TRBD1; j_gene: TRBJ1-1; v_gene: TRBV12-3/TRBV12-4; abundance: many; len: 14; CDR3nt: TGTGCCAGCAGTTTTGGGACAGTGAACACTGAAGCTTTCTTT; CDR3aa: CASSFGTVNTEAFF
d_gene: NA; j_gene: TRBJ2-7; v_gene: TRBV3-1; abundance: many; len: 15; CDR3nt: TGTGCCAGCAGCCCCTACACGGGCTTTTCCTACGAGCAGTACTTC; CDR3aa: CASSPYTGFSYEQYF
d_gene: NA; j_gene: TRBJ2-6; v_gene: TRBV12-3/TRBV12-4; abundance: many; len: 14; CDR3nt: TGTGCCAGCAGCCAAGACTCTGGGGCCAACGTCCTGACTTTC; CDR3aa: CASSQDSGANVLTF
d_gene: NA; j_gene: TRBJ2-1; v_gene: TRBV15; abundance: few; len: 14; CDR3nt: TGTGCCACCAGCAGAGGCCGGGACCACAATGAGCAGTTCTTC; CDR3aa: CATSRGRDHNEQFF
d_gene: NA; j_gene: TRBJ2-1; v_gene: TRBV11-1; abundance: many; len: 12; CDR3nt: TGTGCCAGCAGATCACCAGGGAGTGAGCAGTTCTTC; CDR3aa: CASRSPGSEQFF
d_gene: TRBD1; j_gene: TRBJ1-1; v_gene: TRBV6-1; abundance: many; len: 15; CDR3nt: TGTGCCAGCAGTCAGACAGGGGGCTTGGGCACTGAAGCTTTCTTT; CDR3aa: CASSQTGGLGTEAFF
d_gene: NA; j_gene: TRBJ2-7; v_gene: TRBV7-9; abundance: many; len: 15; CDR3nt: TGTGCCAGCAGCCCCCGTGGCGGGGGCCCCCTGGCGCAGTACTTC; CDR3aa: CASSPRGGGPLAQYF
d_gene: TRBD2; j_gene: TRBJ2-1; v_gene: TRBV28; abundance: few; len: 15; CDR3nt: TGTGCCAGCACAGGTGTAACGGGGGGGCAGGATGGGCAGTTCTTC; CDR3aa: CASTGVTGGQDGQFF
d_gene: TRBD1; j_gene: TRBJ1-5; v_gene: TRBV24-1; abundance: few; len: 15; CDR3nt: TGTGCCACCAGTGATCAGGGGGCAGGCAATCAGCCCCAGCATTTT; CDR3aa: CATSDQGAGNQPQHF
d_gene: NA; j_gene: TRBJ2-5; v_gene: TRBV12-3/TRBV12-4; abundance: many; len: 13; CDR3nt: TGTGCCAGCAGCGGCGAGTCTGGTGAGACCCAGTACTTC; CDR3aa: CASSGESGETQYF
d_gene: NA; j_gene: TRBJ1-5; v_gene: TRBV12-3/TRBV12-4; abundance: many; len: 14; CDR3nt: TGTGCCAGCAGTCCTCAGGGAGATGGTCAGCCCCAGCATTTT; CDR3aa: CASSPQGDGQPQHF
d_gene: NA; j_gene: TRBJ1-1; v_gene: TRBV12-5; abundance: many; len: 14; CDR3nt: TGTGCTAGTGGTTCAGACAGTATGAACACTGAAGCTTTCTTT; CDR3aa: CASGSDSMNTEAFF
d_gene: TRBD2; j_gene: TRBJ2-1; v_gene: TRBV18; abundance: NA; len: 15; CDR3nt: TGTGCCAGCTCACCGAGCGGGGGGCCCTCCTTGGAGCAGTTCTTC; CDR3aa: CASSPSGGPSLEQFF
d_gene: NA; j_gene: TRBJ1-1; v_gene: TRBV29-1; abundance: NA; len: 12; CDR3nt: TGCAGCGCTCCACAGGGTTCCACTGAAGCTTTCTTT; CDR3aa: CSAPQGSTEAFF
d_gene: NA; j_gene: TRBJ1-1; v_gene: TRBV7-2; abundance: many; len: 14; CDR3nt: TGTGCCAGCAGCCGTTCAGTGAAGAACACTGAAGCTTTCTTT; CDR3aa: CASSRSVKNTEAFF
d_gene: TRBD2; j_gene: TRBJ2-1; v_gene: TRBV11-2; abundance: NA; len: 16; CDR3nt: TGTGCCAGCAGACAGTCGGCGGGGGATCCCTACAATGAGCAGTTCTTC; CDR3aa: CASRQSAGDPYNEQFF
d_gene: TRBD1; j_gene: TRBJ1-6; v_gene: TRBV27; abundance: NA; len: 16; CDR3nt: TGTGCCAGCAGTTCCTGGACAGGGGGAACAAATTCACCCCTCCACTTT; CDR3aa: CASSSWTGGTNSPLHF
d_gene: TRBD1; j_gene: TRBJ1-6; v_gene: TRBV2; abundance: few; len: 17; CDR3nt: TGTGCCAGCATAAGAGGGACAGGGGGCTCCTATAATTCACCCCTCCACTTT; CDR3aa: CASIRGTGGSYNSPLHF
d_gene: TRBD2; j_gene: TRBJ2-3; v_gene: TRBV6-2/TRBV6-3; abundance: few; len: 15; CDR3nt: TGTGCCAGCAGTATAGCGGGGGGGCTCTTAGATACGCAGTATTTT; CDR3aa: CASSIAGGLLDTQYF
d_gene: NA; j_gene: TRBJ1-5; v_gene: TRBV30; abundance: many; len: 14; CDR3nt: TGTGCCTGGAGTGTTGGGCTTAGCAATCAGCCCCAGCATTTT; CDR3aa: CAWSVGLSNQPQHF
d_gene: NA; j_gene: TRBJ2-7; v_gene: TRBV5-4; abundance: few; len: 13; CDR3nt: TGTGCCAGCAGCTTGGATGGGCGGTACGAGCAGTACTTC; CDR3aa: CASSLDGRYEQYF